A single sample is the source of the 26 T cell receptor beta chains below, sequenced in a study of identical twins. Via MiXCR, TCRdb re-called the 5' RACE reads, giving one row per CDR3 protein. This table has about 470,000 distinct CDR3 sequences, 20% to 25% appearing once. Separately, the same data were catalogued under a study of T cells expressing NK-cell markers.

The source material was CD4+ T cells sorted from blood. The source is a woman younger than 30 in good health.

The rearrangement links TRBV4-1 to TRBJ1-5, with 7 bases lining up with TRBD1. V was clipped by 4 bases and J by 3 bases; unmatched bases: 3. This CDR3 is 14 amino acids long. In germline, CDR1 is MGHRA, CDR2 YSYEKL. Here the CDR3 reads CASSPQGINQPQHF. For the CDR3, the DNA is TGCGCCAGCAGCCCACAGGGGATCAATCAGCCCCAGCATTTT.

This clonotype was counted a few times. The V gene is TRBV29-1, the J gene TRBJ2-3; TRBD2 matches at 7 bases. Germline-derived CDR1 and CDR2 are SQVTM and ANQGSEA. V gave up 8 bases and J gave up 1 base; unmatched junction bases: 15. The CDR3 extends over 16 amino acids. The CDR3 sequence is CSSTMGGRGGTDTQYF. CDR3 DNA: TGCAGCTCTACGATGGGCGGGAGAGGCGGCACAGATACGCAGTATTTT.

The chain combines TRBV7-9 with TRBJ2-1; D unclear. With 6 bases removed from V and 6 bases from J, the gap between germline ends came to 15 bases. The CDR3 is 14 amino acids. The germline CDR1 and CDR2 sequences are SEHNR and FQNEAQ (reference sequence). The CDR3 DNA reads as TGTGCCAGCAGTTCTCAGATCTCCCCCAATGAGCAGTTCTTC. Translation gives CASSSQISPNEQFF.

The chain employs TRBV7-2 and TRBJ2-1, with 8 bases matching TRBD2. The V gene's germline CDR1 is SGHTA and CDR2 FQGNSA. The CDR3 length is 15 residues. V shed 5 bases and J 0 bases; nucleotides not matched to a gene: 3. CDR3 residues: CASSLLADSYNEQFF. DNA of the CDR3: TGTGCCAGCAGCCTACTAGCGGACTCCTACAATGAGCAGTTCTTC.

The chain recombines TRBV12-3 or TRBV12-4 with TRBJ2-4, with D maybe TRBD2 (6 bases). The V end was cut by 5 bases, the J end by 6 bases, with 17 bases between. CDR3 length: 15 amino acids. CDR3 amino acids: CASSRRPGVRNIQYF. The CDR3 DNA sequence: TGTGCCAGCAGTCGGAGGCCGGGGGTGAGAAACATTCAGTACTTC.

This clonotype was seen only a few times. The rearrangement uses TRBV4-3 and TRBJ2-2, with a tentative D call TRBD2 (6 bases). V was clipped by 3 bases and J by 5 bases, with 13 bases between them. The CDR3 has 15 residues. Per germline, CDR1 LGHNA and CDR2 YSLEER. In DNA, the CDR3 is TGCGCCAGCAGCCATATGGCAGGGAGGACCGGGGAGCTGTTTTTT. This gives the protein CASSHMAGRTGELFF.

The rearrangement uses TRBV3-1 and TRBJ2-3; D is ambiguous. The germline gives CDR1 LGHDT, CDR2 YNNKEL (reference sequence). The CDR3 has 12 amino acids. Trimming stripped 1 base from V and 8 bases from J, with 7 bases between. CDR3 protein: CASSQGGTTQYF. The CDR3 DNA sequence: TGTGCCAGCAGCCAAGGGGGTACTACGCAGTATTTT.

This chain connects TRBV3-1 to TRBJ2-7, with TRBD2 matching over 7 bases. Germline CDR1 LGHDT, CDR2 YNNKEL (reference sequence). The CDR3 covers 16 residues. The V gene end was trimmed by 4 bases and the J gene end by 4 bases; junction bases not matched to a gene: 13. CDR3 sequence: CASSRRVSGKEYEQYF. The CDR3 DNA is TGTGCCAGCAGCCGCCGGGTAAGCGGGAAGGAATACGAGCAGTACTTC.

V is TRBV4-3 and J is TRBJ2-7; D is tentatively TRBD1 or TRBD2 (5 bases each). The CDR3 sequence is 14 residues long. Germline loops: CDR1 LGHNA, CDR2 YSLEER. Trimming cost V 4 bases and J 4 bases, with 14 bases left between them. The CDR3 sequence is CASSRETTVYEQYF. CDR3 coding DNA: TGCGCCAGCAGCCGGGAGACGACAGTTTACGAGCAGTACTTC.

The chain recombines TRBV7-9 with TRBJ2-5; 8 nucleotides line up with TRBD1. Germline CDR1 SEHNR, CDR2 FQNEAQ (reference sequence). CDR3 length: 13 residues. The V and J ends lost 10 bases and 4 bases, in that order; junction bases with no gene match: 8. This chain's CDR3 is CATSPTGAETQYF. CDR3 in DNA: TGTGCCACCTCACCGACAGGGGCAGAGACCCAGTACTTC.

This clonotype has only a few counts. The J gene is TRBJ1-1, the V gene TRBV5-1; D remains unclear. This CDR3 contains 13 residues. Germline lookup yields CDR1 SGHRS and CDR2 YFSETQ. Trimming stripped 6 bases from V and 1 base from J, with 10 bases between. CDR3 sequence: CASKKDGNTEAFF. The CDR3 bases are TGCGCCAGCAAAAAGGACGGGAACACTGAAGCTTTCTTT.

This clonotype has only a few counts. This chain joins TRBV20-1 and TRBJ2-1; D is unresolved. Trimming removed 2 bases from V and 7 bases from J, with 3 bases in between. The germline gives CDR1 DFQATT, CDR2 SNEGSKA (reference sequence). The CDR3 consists of 10 residues. CDR3 region: CSARRNEQFF. The CDR3 nucleotides read TGCAGTGCTAGAAGGAATGAGCAGTTCTTC.

This clonotype was counted a single time. The J gene is TRBJ2-7, the V gene TRBV20-1; 7 nucleotides align to TRBD1. The CDR3 runs 12 residues. V trimming: 5 bases; J trimming: 3 bases; junction bases outside the gene matches: 4. CDR1 and CDR2 (germline): DFQATT, SNEGSKA (reference sequence). The CDR3 loop is CSASGQYYEQYF. In nucleotides, the CDR3 is TGCAGTGCTTCGGGACAGTACTACGAGCAGTACTTC.

V gene TRBV6-2 or TRBV6-3 combines with J gene TRBJ2-7; either TRBD1 or TRBD2 may fit D (5 bases each). V was pared by 5 bases and J by 2 bases, with 13 bases between. CDR3 size: 14 residues. Germline V gives CDR1 MNHEY, CDR2 SVGEGT. CDR3 protein: CASSDRDRTYEQYF. The CDR3 DNA reads as TGTGCCAGCAGTGACCGGGACCGCACCTACGAGCAGTACTTC.

The chain is built from TRBV5-1 and TRBJ2-2, with TRBD2 matching over 10 bases. CDR1 and CDR2 (germline): SGHRS, YFSETQ. The CDR3 spans 17 residues. Trimming at V came to 2 bases and at J to 0 bases, leaving 4 bases not matched to a gene. CDR3 residues: CASSFLLAGANTGELFF. CDR3 sequence (DNA): TGCGCCAGCAGCTTTCTGCTAGCGGGAGCGAACACCGGGGAGCTGTTTTTT.

V usage is TRBV9 and J usage is TRBJ1-3; 11 nucleotides line up with TRBD1. This CDR3 region has 20 residues. Germline CDR1 is SGDLS and CDR2 is YYNGEE. V was clipped by 4 bases and J by 0 bases; unmatched bases: 15. CDR3 in amino acids: CASSTPGQGDLGNSGNTIYF. For the CDR3, the DNA is TGTGCCAGCAGCACGCCGGGACAGGGGGACTTGGGGAACTCTGGAAACACCATATATTTT. Drawing the rest from reference TRBV9 and TRBJ1-3, the complete variable domain is DSGVTQTPKHLITATGQRVTLRCSPRSGDLSVYWYQQSLDQGLQFLIQYYNGEERAKGNILERFSAQQFPDLHSELNLSSLELGDSALYFCASSTPGQGDLGNSGNTIYFGEGSWLTVV.

J is TRBJ2-2 and V is TRBV12-3 or TRBV12-4; D remains unclear. The CDR3 spans 13 residues. V was shortened by 5 bases and J by 6 bases, with 10 bases between the two germline ends. In DNA form, the CDR3 reads TGTGCCAGCAGTGTCAATAGCCCCGGGGAGCTGTTTTTT. This encodes CASSVNSPGELFF.

In its sample, this clonotype was seen a few times. The chain links TRBV5-1 to TRBJ2-5; TRBD2 aligns across 7 bases. This CDR3 comprises 13 residues. In germline, CDR1 is SGHRS, CDR2 YFSETQ. Trimming removed 5 bases from V and 4 bases from J; junction bases left unmatched: 5. The CDR3: CASRIGGIETQYF. For the CDR3, the DNA is TGCGCCAGCAGAATCGGGGGGATAGAGACCCAGTACTTC.

This clonotype was seen repeatedly, ten times or more. The chain employs TRBV20-1 and TRBJ1-3; no clear D gene. Trimming stripped 7 bases from V and 7 bases from J, with 17 bases between. The CDR3 is made up of 13 amino acids. In germline, CDR1 is DFQATT, CDR2 SNEGSKA (reference sequence). CDR3: CSVLGRSGNTIYF. The CDR3 DNA reads TGCAGTGTCCTTGGACGGAGTGGGAACACCATATATTTT.

The V gene is TRBV29-1, the J gene TRBJ2-7; the match to TRBD1 covers 9 bases. The CDR3 covers 13 residues. The trim removed 3 bases at V and 7 bases at J, leaving 7 bases unmatched. In germline, CDR1 is SQVTM, CDR2 ANQGSEA. The CDR3 DNA reads as TGCAGCGTTGAGTGGGACAGGGATGGGGAGCAGTACTTC. Its protein product is CSVEWDRDGEQYF.

The gene calls are TRBV5-1 and TRBJ2-5, with 8 bases identical to TRBD2. The germline CDR1 and CDR2 sequences are SGHRS and YFSETQ. CDR3 size: 15 residues. V was clipped by 3 bases and J by 4 bases; unmatched bases: 8. This CDR3 is CASSSRGGRGETQYF. For the CDR3, the DNA is TGCGCCAGCAGCTCCCGCGGGGGGCGGGGAGAGACCCAGTACTTC.

V is TRBV4-3 and J is TRBJ2-4; perhaps TRBD2 as D (6 bases). The germline CDR1 and CDR2 sequences are LGHNA and YSLEER. The CDR3 loop spans 14 amino acids. Deletions cut 4 bases from V and 8 bases from J, with 15 bases between. DNA of the CDR3: TGCGCCAGCAGCCGAGGAGGGGATTGGGACATTCAGTACTTC. It translates to CASSRGGDWDIQYF.

The gene calls are TRBV21-1 and TRBJ2-7; TRBD2, the table's D call, was not compared with the DNA. TRBV21-1 is reported as a pseudogene. The CDR3 covers 14 residues. CDR3 in DNA: TGTGCCAGCACCCCTACTAGCGAACACTACGAGCAGTACTTC. Its translation is CASTPTSEHYEQYF.

This clonotype has just a few counts. The rearrangement uses TRBV20-1 and TRBJ1-1, with 10 bases matching TRBD1. The V gene end was trimmed by 7 bases and the J gene end by 1 base; junction bases not matched to a gene: 9. Per the germline V gene, CDR1 is DFQATT and CDR2 is SNEGSKA (reference sequence). This CDR3 comprises 15 residues. CDR3 sequence (DNA): TGCAGTGTCGGGACAGGGGTAACCCCGAACACTGAAGCTTTCTTT. This sequence encodes CSVGTGVTPNTEAFF.

This clonotype showed up many times. J is TRBJ2-7 and V is TRBV5-1, with D maybe TRBD2 (6 bases). The CDR3 has 14 amino acids. Between the trimmed V and J ends, which lost 3 bases and 1 base, there was a span of 11 bases. The germline gives CDR1 SGHRS, CDR2 YFSETQ. The CDR3 protein is CASSSTAGSYEQYF. The CDR3 DNA follows: TGCGCCAGCAGCTCAACAGCGGGTTCCTACGAGCAGTACTTC.

The J gene is TRBJ2-1, the V gene TRBV18, with TRBD2 matching over 13 bases. V gave up 4 bases and J gave up 7 bases; unmatched junction bases: 4. The CDR3 runs 15 residues. The germline V gene encodes CDR1 KGHSH and CDR2 LQKENI. As DNA, the CDR3 is TGTGCCAGCTCACGAGGGACTAGCGGGGTGAATGAGCAGTTCTTC. Protein sequence: CASSRGTSGVNEQFF. Based on the CDR3 plus reference TRBV18 and TRBJ2-1, the full variable domain is NAGVMQNPRHLVRRRGQEARLRCSPMKGHSHVYWYRQLPEEGLKFMVYLQKENIIDESGMPKERFSAEFPKEGPSILRIQQVVRGDSAAYFCASSRGTSGVNEQFFGPGTRLTVL.